This TCR beta chain was retrieved from a study of OX40 agonist ivuxolimab in advanced cancers. Study-wide background: Subjects had a mean age of around 60 years, with a range of about 23 to 79; almost 85% were male. Prior checkpoint blockade (anti-PD-1, anti-PD-L1 or anti-CTLA-4) was permitted; around 37% had it.

CDR3 size: 16 residues. Germline loops: CDR1 MNHNY, CDR2 SVGAGI (reference sequence). With 5 bases clipped from V and 4 bases from J, the junction kept 10 bases outside the gene matches. TCRdb keeps only in-frame clones here, not all; method: immunoSEQ multiplex PCR. The table lists approximately 75,000 clones, about 85% of them singletons, with roughly 6.1% in the top ten. The specimen was CD4+ or CD8+ T cells sorted from blood, collected in a trial of the OX40 agonist ivuxolimab. The chain is built from TRBV6-6 and TRBJ2-1, with 8 nucleotides matching TRBD2. The TCR sequence derives from an adult with an advanced solid tumor such as melanoma, head and neck, liver or kidney cancer. The CDR3 region has the DNA TGTGCCAGCAGTACAACGGGGGGGGGAACTTACAATGAGCAGTTCTTC. Translated, it gives CASSTTGGGTYNEQFF.